The 27 T cell receptor beta chains below were found in one sample sequenced in a study of shared clonotypes between healthy human individuals. Only in-frame clones appear in the TCRdb table, and some are missing; sequencing was by immunoSEQ multiplex PCR. The sample records more than 2 million clones, 95% being singletons. The sample taken for sequencing was naive CD4+ T cells sorted from blood. The subset here: CD45RA+ positively selected. The receptor set was obtained from a man between 18 and 29 years old in good health.

CDR3 sequence reads: CASRRVGSPLHF. CDR3 nucleotide sequence: TGTGCCAGCCGACGTGTGGGATCACCCCTCCACTTT. The chain links TRBV27 to TRBJ1-6; no clear D. The germline V gene has CDR1 MNHEY and CDR2 SMNVEV (reference sequence). V lost 8 bases and J lost 10, with 12 bases in between. The CDR3 contains 12 residues.

This CDR3 is CASSPGGPRALHF. In nucleotides, the CDR3 is TGTGCCAGCAGCCCAGGGGGGCCCAGGGCCCTCCACTTT. This sequence joins TRBV21-1 and TRBJ1-6; the table's D call of TRBD1 was not tested on the DNA. TRBV21-1 is deemed a pseudogene. The CDR3 is 13 amino acids.

In the case of this clone: The sample has other DNA sequences that encode this CDR3 too. The chain recombines TRBV9 with TRBJ1-3, with D hard to call. V gave up 4 bases and J gave up 0 bases, with 26 bases separating them. In germline, CDR1 is SGDLS, CDR2 YYNGEE. The CDR3 extends over 20 amino acids. CDR3 nucleotides: TGTGCCAGCAGCCCAGGAGGTGAGGGTGTGGGCCCCTTCTCTGGAAACACCATATATTTT. Protein: CASSPGGEGVGPFSGNTIYF.

The chain joins TRBV11-1 to TRBJ2-3; 7 nucleotides align to TRBD1. The V and J ends lost 5 bases and 1 base, in that order; junction bases with no gene match: 6. In germline, CDR1 is SGHAT, CDR2 FQDESV (reference sequence). This CDR3 is built from 15 residues. The CDR3 is CASSMRGPGTDTQYF. Here the CDR3 DNA reads TGTGCCAGCAGCATGAGGGGGCCAGGCACAGATACGCAGTATTTT.

V and J are TRBV30 and TRBJ2-1; TRBD2 agrees at 8 bases. The germline V gene encodes CDR1 GTSNPN and CDR2 SVGIG (reference sequence). The CDR3 contains 12 residues. V trimming: 3 bases; J trimming: 7 bases; junction bases outside the gene matches: 2. The CDR3 loop is CAWRAGGNEQFF. As DNA, the CDR3 is TGTGCCTGGAGGGCGGGAGGAAATGAGCAGTTCTTC.

This rearrangement joins TRBV10-1 to TRBJ2-3, with 16 bases that match TRBD2. Germline V gene data show CDR1 as WNHNN and CDR2 as SYGVQD (reference sequence). With 0 bases clipped from V and 2 bases from J, the junction kept 2 bases outside the gene matches. This CDR3 spans 18 amino acids. CDR3 amino acids: CASSESGLAGGPTDTQYF. CDR3 in DNA: TGCGCCAGCAGTGAGTCGGGACTAGCGGGGGGGCCCACAGATACGCAGTATTTT.

The chain recombines TRBV6-6 with TRBJ2-7; the D is unclear. Germline lookup yields CDR1 MNHNY and CDR2 SVGAGI (reference sequence). The CDR3 totals 12 residues. The germline V and J ends were trimmed by 2 bases and 3 bases, with 5 bases remaining between them. The CDR3 region is CASSYRIYEQYF. The CDR3 DNA reads TGTGCCAGCAGTTACAGAATCTACGAGCAGTACTTC.

V gene TRBV6-5 combines with J gene TRBJ1-2; 7 nucleotides line up with TRBD1. CDR3 size: 15 residues. Per germline, CDR1 MNHEY and CDR2 SVGAGI. V was pared by 7 bases and J by 0 bases, with 8 bases of the junction left unmatched. DNA for the CDR3: TGTGCCAGCAAGAGGGGGCAGGCTTCTAACTATGGCTACACCTTC. Protein sequence: CASKRGQASNYGYTF.

As for this clone: At one boundary the junction diverges from the germline segment, which might be a read error. The V call is TRBV13, the J call TRBJ1-1; TRBD1 matches 7 bases. CDR1 is PRHDT, CDR2 FYEKMQ, per germline (reference sequence). The CDR3 has 14 amino acids. The CDR3 here is CASSIGQALTEAFF. For the CDR3, the DNA is TGTGCCAGCAGCATAGGACAGGCGCTCACTGAAGCTTTCTTT.

The V and J genes are TRBV19 and TRBJ2-5, with 9 bases matching TRBD1. This CDR3 has 14 residues. Germline V gene lookup returns CDR1 LNHDA and CDR2 SQIVND (reference sequence). Germline trimming cut 7 bases from V and 2 bases from J; bases unmatched to any gene: 5. CDR3 DNA: TGTGCCAGTAAGGGACAGGGAGATCAAGAGACCCAGTACTTC. It codes for CASKGQGDQETQYF.

Concerning this clone itself: Other DNA variants within this sample encode the same CDR3. The chain carries TRBV30 and TRBJ1-1; TRBD1 is a possible D gene (5 bases). Trimming removed 0 bases at V and 4 bases at J, with 9 bases between. CDR3 length equals 13 residues. CDR1 is GTSNPN, CDR2 SVGIG, per germline (reference sequence). For the CDR3, the DNA is TGTGCCTGGAGTGTCCGTGGGGGCACTGAAGCTTTCTTT. As protein: CAWSVRGGTEAFF.

The CDR3 coding sequence is TGTGCCAGCGAAGGGGGAACGGGCGGCTACACCTTC. This translates into CASEGGTGGYTF. This chain uses TRBV7-2 with TRBJ1-2; tentative D call: TRBD1 (6 bases). V was pared by 8 bases and J by 8 bases, with 15 bases between. CDR1 is SGHTA, CDR2 FQGNSA, per germline. The CDR3 is 12 residues long.

This clone was detected once. The CDR3 reads CASSQVTGVNTIYF. CDR3 DNA sequence: TGCGCCAGCAGCCAAGTCACAGGGGTAAACACCATATATTTT. The chain links TRBV4-1 to TRBJ1-3, with 7 bases fitting TRBD1. In germline, CDR1 is MGHRA, CDR2 YSYEKL. The trim removed 1 base at V and 6 bases at J, leaving 3 bases unmatched. The CDR3 has 14 amino acids.

CDR3 sequence (DNA): TGCGCCAGCAGCGACGGTAGGGTCGGGACCCAGTACTTC. Encoded protein: CASSDGRVGTQYF. The V gene is TRBV4-3, the J gene TRBJ2-5; no definite D call. The CDR3 contains 13 residues. Germline loops: CDR1 LGHNA, CDR2 YSLEER. V was trimmed by 5 bases and J by 7 bases, leaving 14 bases between them.

This clone is a singleton in its sample. The junction does not match germline at one end; this may be a read error. The chain links TRBV7-2 to TRBJ2-3, with D maybe TRBD2 (5 bases). CDR1 and CDR2 from the germline V gene are SGHTA and FQGNSA. The CDR3 runs 15 residues. CDR3 nucleotides: TGTGCCAGCAGCTTAGGGGGAGCAAGCAAAGATACGCAGTATTTT. Its translation is CASSLGGASKDTQYF.

Concerning this clone itself: Other DNA sequences of this sample code for an identical CDR3. V gene TRBV30 combines with J gene TRBJ1-4, with a tentative D call TRBD1 (6 bases). Deletions cut 1 base from V and 4 bases from J, with 13 bases between. CDR3 size: 15 residues. CDR1 is GTSNPN, CDR2 SVGIG, per germline (reference sequence). The CDR3 DNA is TGTGCCTGGAGTGGGGGGGCAGGACTTAATGAAAAACTGTTTTTT. This codes for CAWSGGAGLNEKLFF.

This chain connects TRBV20-1 to TRBJ1-2; D not certain. The CDR3 length is 10 residues. Per germline, CDR1 DFQATT and CDR2 SNEGSKA (reference sequence). CDR3 sequence (DNA): TGCAGCGTCGTGGACTATGGCTACACCTTC. As protein: CSVVDYGYTF.

The chain uses TRBV27 and TRBJ2-5; D is possibly TRBD1 (6 bases). The ends were cut back, 2 bases at V and 4 bases at J, with 11 bases in the middle. Germline V CDR1 and CDR2: MNHEY, SMNVEV (reference sequence). The CDR3 is 14 amino acids. The CDR3 is CASSLQGQGETQYF. The CDR3 DNA reads as TGTGCCAGCAGTTTACAGGGGCAGGGAGAGACCCAGTACTTC.

The chain combines TRBV7-9 with TRBJ1-2; D uncertain. Germline V gene lookup returns CDR1 SEHNR and CDR2 FQNEAQ (reference sequence). The CDR3 consists of 16 residues. V was shortened by 4 bases and J by 4 bases, with 19 bases between the two germline ends. The CDR3 sequence is CASSSRTLTSGYGYTF. The CDR3 DNA is TGTGCCAGCAGCTCGCGGACGCTTACTTCGGGCTATGGCTACACCTTC. Supplemented by reference TRBV7-9 and TRBJ1-2, the full variable domain reads DTGVSQNPRHKITKRGQNVTFRCDPISEHNRLYWYRQTLGQGPEFLTYFQNEAQLEKSRLLSDRFSAERPKGSFSTLEIQRTEQGDSAMYLCASSSRTLTSGYGYTFGSGTRLTVV.

The V call is TRBV10-3, the J call TRBJ2-5; D perhaps matches TRBD2 (6 bases). V shed 5 bases and J shed 5 bases, with 12 bases lying between them. This CDR3 region has 13 residues. Germline values: CDR1 ENHRY, CDR2 SYGVKD. The CDR3 sequence is CAISSIGGETQYF. In nucleotides, the CDR3 is TGTGCCATCAGTTCCATCGGGGGTGAGACCCAGTACTTC.

A note on this clone: This specimen includes other DNA sequences encoding the same CDR3. The chain carries TRBV5-1 and TRBJ2-3; 10 bases are a match to TRBD2. Per germline, CDR1 SGHRS and CDR2 YFSETQ. Trimming at V came to 3 bases and at J to 1 base, leaving 2 bases not matched to a gene. The CDR3 sequence is 15 residues long. CDR3 amino acids: CASSSGTSGTDTQYF. The CDR3 coding sequence is TGCGCCAGCAGCTCCGGGACTAGCGGCACAGATACGCAGTATTTT.

J is TRBJ1-1 and V is TRBV11-2; D might be TRBD1 (5 bases). Germline CDR1 and CDR2: SGHAT and FQNNGV. V shed 7 bases and J shed 1 base, with 7 bases lying between them. The CDR3 contains 12 residues. This CDR3 is CASTQANTEAFF. CDR3 sequence (DNA): TGTGCCAGCACACAGGCGAACACTGAAGCTTTCTTT.

The rearrangement joins TRBV6-6 to TRBJ2-1; the D is unclear. Trimming stripped 6 bases from V and 7 bases from J, with 13 bases between. Germline V lookup: CDR1 MNHNY, CDR2 SVGAGI (reference sequence). CDR3 length equals 13 residues. CDR3 DNA sequence: TGTGCCAGCAGCTCCCCTCTAGAGAATGAGCAGTTCTTC. This gives the protein CASSSPLENEQFF.

The chain links TRBV6-6 to TRBJ2-1, with 10 bases aligning to TRBD2. Per germline, CDR1 MNHNY and CDR2 SVGAGI (reference sequence). V lost 4 bases to trimming and J lost 4 bases; unmatched junction nucleotides: 4. The CDR3 spans 15 residues. CDR3 coding DNA: TGTGCCAGCAGTTTACTAGCGGGGACTTACAATGAGCAGTTCTTC. Residues: CASSLLAGTYNEQFF.

V is TRBV2 and J is TRBJ1-2; D ambiguous. Germline CDR1 reads SNHLY; CDR2 reads FYNNEI. V shed 3 bases and J shed 4 bases, with 9 bases lying between them. The CDR3 loop spans 13 amino acids. For the CDR3, the DNA is TGTGCCAGCAGTGATGAGGGCTTCTATGGCTACACCTTC. Translated: CASSDEGFYGYTF.

Only one count was recorded for this clone. The chain recombines TRBV27 with TRBJ2-1; D gene unclear. The V gene lost 6 bases and the J gene lost 3 bases, with 9 bases spanning the gap. The length of the CDR3 is 13 residues. CDR1 and CDR2 (germline): MNHEY, SMNVEV (reference sequence). CDR3 DNA sequence: TGTGCCAGCAGCCAAACAGACTACAATGAGCAGTTCTTC. Amino acids: CASSQTDYNEQFF.

The V call is TRBV5-4, the J call TRBJ2-1; 11 bases agree with TRBD2. The CDR3 is made up of 15 amino acids. The germline V gene encodes CDR1 SGHNT and CDR2 YYREEE (reference sequence). V shed 3 bases and J 5 bases; nucleotides not matched to a gene: 4. CDR3 amino acids: CASSSRTSGHNEQFF. For the CDR3, the DNA is TGTGCCAGCAGCTCGAGGACTAGCGGGCACAATGAGCAGTTCTTC.